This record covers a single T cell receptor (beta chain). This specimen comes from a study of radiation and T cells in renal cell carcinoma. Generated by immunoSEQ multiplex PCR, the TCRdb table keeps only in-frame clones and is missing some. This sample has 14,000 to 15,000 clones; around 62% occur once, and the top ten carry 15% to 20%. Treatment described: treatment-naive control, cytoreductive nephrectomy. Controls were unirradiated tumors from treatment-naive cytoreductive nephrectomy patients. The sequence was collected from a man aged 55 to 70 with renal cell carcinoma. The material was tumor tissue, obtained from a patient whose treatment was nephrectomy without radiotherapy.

In nucleotides, the CDR3 is TGTGCCAGCAGTGAATTTAGTCCCAGCGGGAGGATGAAAGAGACCCAGTACTTC. It encodes CASSEFSPSGRMKETQYF. The rearrangement links TRBV25-1 to TRBJ2-5, with 9 nucleotides matching TRBD2. Germline CDR1 MGHDK, CDR2 SYGVNS. The CDR3 spans 18 residues. Losses at the gene ends were 1 base for V and 3 bases for J; bases not matched to a gene: 12.